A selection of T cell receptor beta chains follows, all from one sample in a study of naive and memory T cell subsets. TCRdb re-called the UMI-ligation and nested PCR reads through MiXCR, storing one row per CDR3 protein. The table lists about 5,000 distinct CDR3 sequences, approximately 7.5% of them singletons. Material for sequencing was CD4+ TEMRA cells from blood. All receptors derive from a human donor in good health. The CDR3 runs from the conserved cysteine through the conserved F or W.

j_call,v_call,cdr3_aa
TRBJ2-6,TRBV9,CASSVALGEGYGANVLTF
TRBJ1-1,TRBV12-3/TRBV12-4,CASTSLNTEAFF
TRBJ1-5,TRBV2,CASSGGQGFWQPQHF
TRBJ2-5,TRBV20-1,CSARHEVAGVMETQYF
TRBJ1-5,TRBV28,CASKYGQASGQPQHF
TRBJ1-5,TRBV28,CASNLLDRGKSQPQHF
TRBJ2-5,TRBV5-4,CASSDRVSETQYF
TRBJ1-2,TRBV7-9,CASSLGGGSNYGYTF
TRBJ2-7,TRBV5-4,CASSSGQGGGLYEQYF
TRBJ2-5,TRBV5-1,CASSGWYQETQYF
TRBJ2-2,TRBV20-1,CSARRTANGELFF
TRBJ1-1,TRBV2,CASSETGGHTEAFF
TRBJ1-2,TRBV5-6,CASSLDGRSPIYGYTF
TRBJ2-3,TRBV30,CAWRRTSGFTDTQYF
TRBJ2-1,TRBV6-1,CASSRLAGANEQFF
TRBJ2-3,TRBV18,CASSPDFTDTQYF
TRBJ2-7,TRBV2,CASKGSRGYEQYF
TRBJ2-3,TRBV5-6,CASSLYLGVDTDTQYF
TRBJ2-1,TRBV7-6,CASSSPGTRRVSEQFF
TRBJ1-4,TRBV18,CASSSQSGQGGEKLFF